The present T cell receptor beta chain was sequenced within a study of blood T cell repertoires in COVID-19. As for the study in general: Sources were T cells, B-cell-depleted T cells, or PBMCs; the material itself was cDNA or gDNA.

As handled by the study authors: Scientists estimated how many nucleated cells there were by amplifying reference gene primers. Clones were read by immunoSEQ multiplex PCR, and TCRdb kept only the in-frame ones, dropping some. V and J calls and clone size are as listed in that table; D and trimming were resolved from the DNA. Here the sample spans about 96,000 clones, approximately 84% being singletons. CDR1 is SNHLY, CDR2 FYNNEI, per germline. The CDR3 runs 15 residues. V lost 9 bases to trimming and J lost 0 bases; unmatched junction nucleotides: 7. This clone has just one count. The sequenced material came from peripheral blood. The J gene is TRBJ2-2, the V gene TRBV2, with TRBD1 identical over 7 bases. This TCR came from an older woman with acute or convalescent COVID-19. Written as DNA, the CDR3 is TGTGCCAGTCTCACAGGGGTCGCGAACACCGGGGAGCTGTTTTTT. This codes for CASLTGVANTGELFF.